This entry lists 20 T cell receptor beta chains sequenced from one sample in a study of post-analysis software for immune sequencing data. Study observations and caveats: Controls showed lower frequencies than patients for roughly 5 TRBV segments, and TRBV5-6, TRBV5-1 and TRBV20-1 were among these.

No antigen has been identified for these receptors. cDNA libraries for TCR beta contained unique molecular identifiers. TCRdb itself ran the PCR reads through MiXCR, one entry per CDR3 protein. The data show 740,000 or so distinct CDR3 sequences, roughly 50% seen once. The sample taken for sequencing was blood. The receptors shown here come from a girl aged 5 to 17 with multiple sclerosis.

V usage is TRBV6-4 and J usage is TRBJ2-2, with a possible D match to TRBD1 (6 bases). This CDR3 spans 16 amino acids. V was shortened by 2 bases and J by 5 bases, with 15 bases between the two germline ends. CDR1 and CDR2 from the germline V gene are MRHNA and SNTAGT. The CDR3 sequence is CASSDTGAGETGELFF. The CDR3 DNA follows: TGTGCCAGCAGTGACACCGGGGCAGGGGAGACCGGGGAGCTGTTTTTT.

The chain is built from TRBV10-3 and TRBJ1-2; D unresolved. The CDR3 has 14 residues. Germline V gene sequence: CDR1 ENHRY, CDR2 SYGVKD. The CDR3 region has the DNA TGTGCTACATCGGGCTCCACAACTAACTATGGCTACACCTTC. Translating it yields CATSGSTTNYGYTF.

This clonotype was found a few times. The rearrangement links TRBV7-3 to TRBJ2-6; TRBD2 is a possible D gene (5 bases). This CDR3 spans 17 amino acids. V lost 5 bases, J lost 0 bases, and 14 bases lay in between. From germline, CDR1 is SGHTA and CDR2 FQGTGA. As DNA, the CDR3 is TGTGCCAGCAGCCCCGGAGGCCACAGCTCTGGGGCCAACGTCCTGACTTTC. Its protein is CASSPGGHSSGANVLTF.

The table lists this clonotype with a few counts. The chain employs TRBV15 and TRBJ2-1; D might be TRBD2 (6 bases). The CDR3 has 16 residues. In germline, CDR1 is LNHNV, CDR2 YYDKDF (reference sequence). Deletions cut 5 bases from V and 0 bases from J, with 14 bases between. The DNA for the CDR3 is TGTGCCACCAGCCAGATGGGGGGAGGCTCCTACAATGAGCAGTTCTTC. Its protein product is CATSQMGGGSYNEQFF.

The genes are TRBV12-3 or TRBV12-4 and TRBJ2-3, with 8 bases matching TRBD1. This CDR3 has 15 amino acids. Trimming removed 5 bases from V and 1 base from J; junction bases left unmatched: 5. The CDR3 DNA reads TGTGCCAGCAGTCCGGGACAGGTGGGCACAGATACGCAGTATTTT. This translates into CASSPGQVGTDTQYF.

The chain has TRBV27 and TRBJ1-1; D gene ambiguous. The CDR3 loop spans 13 amino acids. Deletions cut 6 bases from V and 1 base from J, with 9 bases between. The germline CDR1 and CDR2 sequences are MNHEY and SMNVEV (reference sequence). As DNA, the CDR3 is TGTGCCAGCAGCTATCGGACGAACACTGAAGCTTTCTTT. Translated: CASSYRTNTEAFF.

The V call is TRBV12-3 or TRBV12-4, the J call TRBJ2-5; TRBD2 aligns across 15 bases. The CDR3 length is 18 residues. V was clipped by 5 bases and J by 0 bases; unmatched bases: 7. The CDR3 DNA sequence: TGTGCCAGCAGTCCAGGGACTAGCGGGGGGTTGTACCAAGAGACCCAGTACTTC. This codes for CASSPGTSGGLYQETQYF.

The chain carries TRBV18 and TRBJ1-6; perhaps TRBD1 as D (5 bases). V dropped 6 bases and J dropped 5 bases, with 11 bases sitting between them. The germline V gene has CDR1 KGHSH and CDR2 LQKENI. This CDR3 comprises 14 residues. CDR3 nucleotide sequence: TGTGCCAGCTCCCGGGACGGTCATAATTCACCCCTCCACTTT. This sequence encodes CASSRDGHNSPLHF. The full variable domain, rest sourced from reference TRBV18 and TRBJ1-6, is NAGVMQNPRHLVRRRGQEARLRCSPMKGHSHVYWYRQLPEEGLKFMVYLQKENIIDESGMPKERFSAEFPKEGPSILRIQQVVRGDSAAYFCASSRDGHNSPLHFGNGTRLTVT.

The genes are TRBV6-5 and TRBJ2-1, with a weak D call TRBD1 (5 bases). CDR3 size: 13 residues. CDR1 and CDR2 (germline): MNHEY, SVGAGI. The ends were cut back, 2 bases at V and 6 bases at J, with 8 bases in the middle. As DNA, the CDR3 is TGTGCCAGCAGTTACAGGACAACCAATGAGCAGTTCTTC. The encoded protein is CASSYRTTNEQFF.

This clonotype was counted a few times. The V and J genes are TRBV7-6 and TRBJ1-1, with 9 positions matching TRBD1. Per germline, CDR1 SGHVS and CDR2 FNYEAQ. The CDR3 is made up of 14 amino acids. The V gene end was trimmed by 6 bases and the J gene end by 5 bases; junction bases not matched to a gene: 7. CDR3 residues: CASSSTGGATEAFF. CDR3 bases: TGTGCCAGCAGTTCAACAGGGGGCGCGACTGAAGCTTTCTTT.

This chain links TRBV5-6 with TRBJ2-5; either TRBD1 or TRBD2 may supply D (5 bases each). CDR3 length equals 14 residues. Trimming shortened V by 5 bases and J by 3 bases, and 14 bases separated the two germline ends. Germline-derived CDR1 and CDR2 are SGHDT and YYEEEE. CDR3 coding DNA: TGTGCCAGCAGTCCGACGGGGCGGGAAGAGACCCAGTACTTC. This sequence encodes CASSPTGREETQYF.

The CDR3 region is CASSSSVAGGKTEAFF. The CDR3 DNA is TGCGCCAGCAGCTCCTCAGTAGCAGGGGGCAAAACTGAAGCTTTCTTT. The chain has TRBV5-1 and TRBJ1-1; TRBD1 matches 8 bases. The germline V gene has CDR1 SGHRS and CDR2 YFSETQ. Germline trimming cut 3 bases from V and 5 bases from J; bases unmatched to any gene: 12. There are 16 residues in the CDR3.

DNA for the CDR3: TGTGCCAGCGCGCTTCTAGCGGGGACTTACTCCGATACGCAGTATTTT. Translation: CASALLAGTYSDTQYF. The rearrangement uses TRBV9 and TRBJ2-3, with 9 positions matching TRBD2. The CDR3 loop spans 16 amino acids. Trimming cost V 7 bases and J 6 bases; bases outside gene matches: 15. Germline values: CDR1 SGDLS, CDR2 YYNGEE.

The CDR3 spells CASSSRTKTVTDTQYF. The CDR3 nucleotides read TGTGCCAGCAGCTCGCGGACTAAAACGGTCACAGATACGCAGTATTTT. The chain links TRBV7-2 to TRBJ2-3, with D maybe TRBD2 (6 bases). The length of the CDR3 is 16 residues. Deletions cut 4 bases from V and 2 bases from J, with 16 bases between. CDR1 and CDR2 from the germline V gene are SGHTA and FQGNSA.

V and J are TRBV3-1 and TRBJ2-7; no definite D call. CDR1 and CDR2 (germline): LGHDT, YNNKEL (reference sequence). V was trimmed by 0 bases and J by 0 bases, leaving 9 bases between them. The CDR3 is made up of 15 amino acids. Written as DNA, the CDR3 is TGTGCCAGCAGCCAAGATCCGGCCAGCTCCTACGAGCAGTACTTC. This sequence encodes CASSQDPASSYEQYF.

V is TRBV5-1 and J is TRBJ2-1; 13 bases map to TRBD2. Germline loops: CDR1 SGHRS, CDR2 YFSETQ. The CDR3 has 16 amino acids. Trimming took 4 bases from V and 7 from J; bases not matched to a gene: 8. The CDR3 nucleotides read TGCGCCAGCAGCGGTCGGACTAGCGGGAGTGAAAATGAGCAGTTCTTC. Its protein is CASSGRTSGSENEQFF.

V usage is TRBV27 and J usage is TRBJ2-1; maybe TRBD2 (6 bases). Germline CDR1 reads MNHEY; CDR2 reads SMNVEV (reference sequence). The CDR3 length is 16 residues. Deletions cut 1 base from V and 0 bases from J, with 10 bases between. In DNA form, the CDR3 reads TGTGCCAGCAGTTTATGGGCGGGAAGCTCCTACAATGAGCAGTTCTTC. Encoded protein: CASSLWAGSSYNEQFF.

The chain couples TRBV4-1 to TRBJ2-7, with D unclear. The germline gives CDR1 MGHRA, CDR2 YSYEKL. The ends were cut back, 4 bases at V and 1 base at J, with 8 bases in the middle. This CDR3 has 13 amino acids. CDR3 nucleotides: TGCGCCAGCAGCCGGATTTTATCCTACGAGCAGTACTTC. Translation: CASSRILSYEQYF.

This clonotype was counted a few times. This chain links TRBV7-6 with TRBJ1-1, with a weak D call TRBD1 (6 bases). V shed 1 base and J shed 0 bases, with 15 bases lying between them. Germline CDR1 reads SGHVS; CDR2 reads FNYEAQ. The CDR3 loop spans 17 amino acids. The CDR3 DNA sequence: TGTGCCAGCAGCTTAGGGACAGCCCGGCGGGTGAACACTGAAGCTTTCTTT. Translated, it gives CASSLGTARRVNTEAFF.

This clonotype was counted only a few times. The chain has TRBV20-1 and TRBJ2-5; perhaps TRBD1 as D (5 bases). V was clipped by 5 bases and J by 1 base, with 11 bases between them. This CDR3 is 13 amino acids long. Germline V lookup: CDR1 DFQATT, CDR2 SNEGSKA (reference sequence). In DNA, the CDR3 is TGCAGTGCTTTACAGGAGCTCCAAGAGACCCAGTACTTC. It is translated as CSALQELQETQYF.